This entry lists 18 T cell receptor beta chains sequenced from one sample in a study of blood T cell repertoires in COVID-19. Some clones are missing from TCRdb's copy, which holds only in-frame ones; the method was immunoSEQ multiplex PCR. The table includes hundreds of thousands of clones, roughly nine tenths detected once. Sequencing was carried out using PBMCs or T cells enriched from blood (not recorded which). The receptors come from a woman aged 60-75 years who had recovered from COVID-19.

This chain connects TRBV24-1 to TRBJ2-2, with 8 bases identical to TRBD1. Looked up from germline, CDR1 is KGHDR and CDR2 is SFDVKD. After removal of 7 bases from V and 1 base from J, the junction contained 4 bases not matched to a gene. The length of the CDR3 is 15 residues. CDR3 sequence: CATSAGGLNTGELFF. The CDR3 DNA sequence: TGTGCCACCAGCGCAGGGGGCTTGAACACCGGGGAGCTGTTTTTT.

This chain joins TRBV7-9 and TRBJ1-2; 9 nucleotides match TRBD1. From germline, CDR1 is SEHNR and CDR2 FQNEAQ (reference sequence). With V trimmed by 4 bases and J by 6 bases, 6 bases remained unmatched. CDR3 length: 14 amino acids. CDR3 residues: CASSSKGQGNGYTF. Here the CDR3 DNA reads TGTGCCAGCAGCTCAAAAGGACAGGGGAATGGCTACACCTTC.

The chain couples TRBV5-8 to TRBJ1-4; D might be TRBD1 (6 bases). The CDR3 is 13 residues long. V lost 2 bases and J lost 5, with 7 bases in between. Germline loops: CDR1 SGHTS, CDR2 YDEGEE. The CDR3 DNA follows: TGTGCCAGCAGCTTAACAGGGAATGAAAAACTGTTTTTT. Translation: CASSLTGNEKLFF. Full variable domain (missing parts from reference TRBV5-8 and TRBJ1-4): EAGVTQSPTHLIKTRGQQATLRCSPISGHTSVYWYQQALGLGLQFLLWYDEGEERNRGNFPPRFSGRQFPNYSSELNVNALELEDSALYLCASSLTGNEKLFFGSGTQLSVL.

The CDR3 here is CATSREWDTTYEQYF. The CDR3 DNA follows: TGTGCCACCAGCAGGGAGTGGGACACCACCTACGAGCAGTACTTC. This sequence joins TRBV15 and TRBJ2-7; TRBD1 is a possible D gene (6 bases). This CDR3 spans 15 amino acids. In germline, CDR1 is LNHNV, CDR2 YYDKDF (reference sequence). With 3 bases removed from V and 2 bases from J, the gap between germline ends came to 14 bases.

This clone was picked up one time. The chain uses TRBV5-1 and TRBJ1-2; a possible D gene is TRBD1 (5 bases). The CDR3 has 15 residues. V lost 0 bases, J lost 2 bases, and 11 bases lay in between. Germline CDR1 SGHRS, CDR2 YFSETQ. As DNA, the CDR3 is TGCGCCAGCAGCTTGGAGTCGGCAGGGAACTATGGCTACACCTTC. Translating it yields CASSLESAGNYGYTF. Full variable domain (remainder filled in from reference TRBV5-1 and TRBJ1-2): KAGVTQTPRYLIKTRGQQVTLSCSPISGHRSVSWYQQTPGQGLQFLFEYFSETQRNKGNFPGRFSGRQFSNSRSEMNVSTLELGDSALYLCASSLESAGNYGYTFGSGTRLTVV.

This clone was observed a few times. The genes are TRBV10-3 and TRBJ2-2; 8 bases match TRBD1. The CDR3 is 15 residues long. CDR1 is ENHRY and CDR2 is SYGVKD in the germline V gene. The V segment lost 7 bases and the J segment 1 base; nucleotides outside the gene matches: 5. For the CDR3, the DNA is TGTGCCATCACCGACAGGGGACGGAACACCGGGGAGCTGTTTTTT. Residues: CAITDRGRNTGELFF.

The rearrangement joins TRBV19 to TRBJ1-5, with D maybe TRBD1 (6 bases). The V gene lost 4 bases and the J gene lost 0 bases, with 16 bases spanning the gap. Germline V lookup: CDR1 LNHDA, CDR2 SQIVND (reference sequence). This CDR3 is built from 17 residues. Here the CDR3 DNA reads TGTGCCAGTAGTACTCCCGACAGGACCGATAGCAATCAGCCCCAGCATTTT. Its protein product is CASSTPDRTDSNQPQHF.

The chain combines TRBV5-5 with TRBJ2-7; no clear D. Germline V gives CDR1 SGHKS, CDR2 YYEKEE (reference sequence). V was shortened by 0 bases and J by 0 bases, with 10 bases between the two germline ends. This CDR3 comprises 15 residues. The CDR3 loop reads CASSLGATSSYEQYF. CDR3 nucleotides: TGTGCCAGCAGCTTGGGGGCTACCAGCTCCTACGAGCAGTACTTC.

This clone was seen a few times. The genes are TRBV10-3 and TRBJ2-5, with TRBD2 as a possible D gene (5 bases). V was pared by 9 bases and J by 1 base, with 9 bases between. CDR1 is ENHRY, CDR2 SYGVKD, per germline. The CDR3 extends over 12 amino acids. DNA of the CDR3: TGTGCCATTTCGGACTTCCAAGAGACCCAGTACTTC. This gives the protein CAISDFQETQYF.

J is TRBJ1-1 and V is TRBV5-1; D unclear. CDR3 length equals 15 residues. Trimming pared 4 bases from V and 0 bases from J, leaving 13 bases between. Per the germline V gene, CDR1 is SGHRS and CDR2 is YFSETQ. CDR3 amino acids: CASSSTSGMNTEAFF. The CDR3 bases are TGCGCCAGCAGCAGTACTAGTGGGATGAACACTGAAGCTTTCTTT.

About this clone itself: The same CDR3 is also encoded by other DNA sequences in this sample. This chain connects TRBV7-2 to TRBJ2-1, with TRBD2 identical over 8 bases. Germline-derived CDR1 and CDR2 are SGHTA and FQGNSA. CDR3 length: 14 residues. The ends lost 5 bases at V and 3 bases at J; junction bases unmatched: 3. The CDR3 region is CASSLRGGYNEQFF. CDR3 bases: TGTGCCAGCAGCCTCCGGGGGGGCTACAATGAGCAGTTCTTC. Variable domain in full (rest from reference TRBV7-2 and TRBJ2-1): GAGVSQSPSNKVTEKGKDVELRCDPISGHTALYWYRQSLGQGLEFLIYFQGNSAPDKSGLPSDRFSAERTGGSVSTLTIQRTQQEDSAVYLCASSLRGGYNEQFFGPGTRLTVL.

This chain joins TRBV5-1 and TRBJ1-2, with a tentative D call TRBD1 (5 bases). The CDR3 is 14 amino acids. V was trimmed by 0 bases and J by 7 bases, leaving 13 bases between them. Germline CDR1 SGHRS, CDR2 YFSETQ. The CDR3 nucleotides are TGCGCCAGCAGCTTGGAGGGGAACATCGGTGGCTACACCTTC. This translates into CASSLEGNIGGYTF. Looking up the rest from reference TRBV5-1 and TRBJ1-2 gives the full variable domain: KAGVTQTPRYLIKTRGQQVTLSCSPISGHRSVSWYQQTPGQGLQFLFEYFSETQRNKGNFPGRFSGRQFSNSRSEMNVSTLELGDSALYLCASSLEGNIGGYTFGSGTRLTVV.

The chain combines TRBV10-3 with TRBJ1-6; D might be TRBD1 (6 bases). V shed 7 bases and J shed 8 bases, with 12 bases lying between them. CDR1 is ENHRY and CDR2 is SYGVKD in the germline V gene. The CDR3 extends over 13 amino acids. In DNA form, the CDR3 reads TGTGCCATCACCGGGGACACTGATTCACCCCTCCACTTT. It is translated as CAITGDTDSPLHF.

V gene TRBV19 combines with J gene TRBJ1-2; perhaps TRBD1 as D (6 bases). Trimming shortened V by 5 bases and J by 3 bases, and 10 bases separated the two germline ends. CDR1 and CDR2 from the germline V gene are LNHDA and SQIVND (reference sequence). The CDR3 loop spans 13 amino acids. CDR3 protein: CASSWSGDYGYTF. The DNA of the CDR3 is TGTGCCAGTAGTTGGTCAGGGGACTATGGCTACACCTTC. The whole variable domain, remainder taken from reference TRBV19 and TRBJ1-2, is DGGITQSPKYLFRKEGQNVTLSCEQNLNHDAMYWYRQDPGQGLRLIYYSQIVNDFQKGDIAEGYSVSREKKESFPLTVTSAQKNPTAFYLCASSWSGDYGYTFGSGTRLTVV.

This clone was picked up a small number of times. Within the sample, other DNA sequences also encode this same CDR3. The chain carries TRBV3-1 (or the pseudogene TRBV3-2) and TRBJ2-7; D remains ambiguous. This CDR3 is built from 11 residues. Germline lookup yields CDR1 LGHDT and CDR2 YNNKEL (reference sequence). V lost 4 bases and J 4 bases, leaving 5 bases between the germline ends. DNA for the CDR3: TGTGCCAGCAGCCGCCAGTACGAGCAGTACTTC. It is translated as CASSRQYEQYF.

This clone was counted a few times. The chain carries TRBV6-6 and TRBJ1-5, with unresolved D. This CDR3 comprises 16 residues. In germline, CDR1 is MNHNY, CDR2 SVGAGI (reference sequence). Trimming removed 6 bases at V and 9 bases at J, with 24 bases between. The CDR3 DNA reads TGTGCCAGCAGACATGAGACCCAGGCGTTCAGGCGGCCCCAGCATTTT. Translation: CASRHETQAFRRPQHF.

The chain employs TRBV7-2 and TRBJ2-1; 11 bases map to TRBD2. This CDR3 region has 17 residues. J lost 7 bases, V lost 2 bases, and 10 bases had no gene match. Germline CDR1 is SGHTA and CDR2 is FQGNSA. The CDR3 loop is CASSLSSGGAKRNEQFF. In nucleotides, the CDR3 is TGTGCCAGCAGCTTAAGTAGCGGGGGGGCCAAGAGGAATGAGCAGTTCTTC. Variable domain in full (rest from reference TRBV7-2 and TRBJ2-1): GAGVSQSPSNKVTEKGKDVELRCDPISGHTALYWYRQSLGQGLEFLIYFQGNSAPDKSGLPSDRFSAERTGGSVSTLTIQRTQQEDSAVYLCASSLSSGGAKRNEQFFGPGTRLTVL.

The CDR3 is CASSLVLVTGAGGYTF. The CDR3 DNA follows: TGTGCCAGCAGCTTAGTATTGGTGACGGGCGCGGGGGGCTACACCTTC. V is TRBV11-2 and J is TRBJ1-2; no reliable D call. The germline V gene encodes CDR1 SGHAT and CDR2 FQNNGV. Trimming cost V 1 base and J 8 bases, with 20 bases left between them. The CDR3 has 16 amino acids.